This is a list of T cell receptor beta chains from one sample in a study of blood T cell repertoires in COVID-19. Libraries were prepared by immunoSEQ multiplex PCR; TCRdb keeps only in-frame clonotypes and omits some of them. Here the sample spans 75,000 or so clones, almost 85% being singletons. Sequenced sample: peripheral blood. Receptors were obtained from a man in his fifties or sixties with acute or convalescent COVID-19. Each CDR3 is given with its conserved first and last residue. Each record gives: CDR3 length, D gene, clone size, V gene, J gene, CDR3 protein, CDR3 DNA. D genes are given only for firm matches. Not all rows give a size; the values are once, few, many and, for expanded clones, a class.

13	NA	once	TRBV4-1	TRBJ2-5	CASSLLLAETQYF	TGCGCCAGCAGCCTCCTCCTCGCGGAGACCCAGTACTTC
13	NA	NA	TRBV18	TRBJ1-5	CASSFAEDQPQHF	TGTGCCAGCTCATTTGCGGAAGATCAGCCCCAGCATTTT
17	TRBD2	NA	TRBV5-1	TRBJ2-1	CASSLVLAGEGYNEQFF	TGCGCCAGCAGCTTGGTCCTAGCGGGAGAAGGCTACAATGAGCAGTTCTTC
16	TRBD2	NA	TRBV5-4	TRBJ2-1	CASSPGGKAGYNEQFF	TGTGCCAGCAGCCCGGGGGGAAAAGCGGGTTACAATGAGCAGTTCTTC
12	NA	NA	TRBV24-1	TRBJ2-7	CATSARTGEQYF	TGTGCCACCAGTGCCCGGACGGGAGAGCAGTACTTC
14	NA	NA	TRBV7-2	TRBJ2-1	CASSAQGGEYEQFF	TGTGCCAGCAGCGCACAGGGTGGCGAATATGAGCAGTTCTTC
17	NA	NA	TRBV28	TRBJ2-2	CASSFSLGQEGTGELFF	TGTGCCAGCAGTTTTTCTCTAGGACAGGAGGGTACCGGGGAGCTGTTTTTT
17	TRBD1	NA	TRBV28	TRBJ2-7	CASSLHPGTGDAYEQYF	TGTGCCAGCAGTCTCCACCCTGGGACAGGGGACGCGTACGAGCAGTACTTC
19	NA	NA	TRBV15	TRBJ1-5	CATSRDWPAGLYSNQPQHF	TGTGCCACCAGCAGAGATTGGCCGGCAGGTCTATATAGCAATCAGCCCCAGCATTTT
15	TRBD2	once	TRBV28	TRBJ2-3	CASTPTGLAGDTQYF	TGTGCCAGCACCCCTACAGGACTAGCGGGAGATACGCAGTATTTT
13	TRBD1	NA	TRBV30	TRBJ1-1	CAWKQGALTEAFF	TGTGCCTGGAAACAGGGGGCTTTAACTGAAGCTTTCTTT
15	TRBD2	NA	TRBV3-1/TRBV3-2	TRBJ2-1	CASSPTSGRYNEQFF	TGTGCCAGCAGCCCCACTAGCGGGCGTTACAATGAGCAGTTCTTC
13	NA	NA	TRBV2	TRBJ1-5	CASSEGGHQPQHF	TGTGCCAGCAGTGAGGGAGGACACCAGCCCCAGCATTTT
15	TRBD1	NA	TRBV2	TRBJ2-2	CASSGGTANTGELFF	TGTGCCAGCAGTGGTGGGACAGCGAACACCGGGGAGCTGTTTTTT
16	TRBD1	NA	TRBV27	TRBJ2-1	CASSPTGGDSYNEQFF	TGTGCCAGCAGTCCAACAGGGGGCGACTCCTACAATGAGCAGTTCTTC
12	TRBD1	NA	TRBV12-3/TRBV12-4	TRBJ2-5	CASSTGDETQYF	TGTGCCAGCAGTACAGGGGATGAGACCCAGTACTTC
11	NA	NA	TRBV20-1	TRBJ1-1	CSANTGTTRLF	TGCAGTGCTAACACCGGGACTACGAGGCTCTTT
16	TRBD2	NA	TRBV19	TRBJ2-1	CASRWTSGPSYNEQFF	TGTGCCAGTAGATGGACTAGCGGCCCCTCCTACAATGAGCAGTTCTTC
16	NA	NA	TRBV5-1	TRBJ1-3	CASSLGHTNSGNTIYF	TGCGCCAGCAGCTTGGGACACACCAACTCTGGAAACACCATATATTTT
16	TRBD2	NA	TRBV5-4	TRBJ2-3	CASSSGTSGVTDTQYF	TGTGCCAGCAGCTCCGGGACTAGCGGGGTCACAGATACGCAGTATTTT
14	TRBD1	NA	TRBV5-4	TRBJ2-1	CASSLPGGYNEQFF	TGTGCCAGCAGCTTGCCAGGGGGATACAATGAGCAGTTCTTC
13	TRBD1	NA	TRBV5-5	TRBJ1-2	CASSLGTGWSYTF	TGTGCCAGCAGCCTAGGGACAGGATGGAGCTACACCTTC
13	TRBD2	NA	TRBV6-5	TRBJ2-5	CASMWRGAETQYF	TGTGCCAGCATGTGGCGGGGGGCGGAGACCCAGTACTTC
14	NA	once	TRBV19	TRBJ2-1	CASSIVQGLNEQFF	TGTGCCAGTAGTATAGTTCAGGGATTAAACGAGCAGTTCTTC
14	NA	medium-sized	TRBV29-1	TRBJ1-2	CSVEEGGQGYGYTF	TGCAGCGTTGAAGAGGGGGGGCAGGGCTATGGCTACACCTTC
15	TRBD1	NA	TRBV30	TRBJ1-2	CAWSPRTGGAGGYTF	TGTGCCTGGAGTCCGAGGACAGGGGGCGCAGGGGGCTACACCTTC
18	TRBD2	NA	TRBV7-8	TRBJ2-7	CASSSAAGGGLSSYEQYF	TGTGCCAGCAGCTCCGCGGCCGGGGGGGGCCTTAGCTCCTACGAGCAGTACTTC
14	NA	once	TRBV5-8	TRBJ1-5	CASLVQGLHQPQHF	TGTGCCAGCTTGGTGCAGGGGCTTCATCAGCCCCAGCATTTT
12	NA	NA	TRBV14	TRBJ1-1	CASSHRATEAFF	TGTGCCAGCAGCCACAGGGCAACTGAAGCTTTCTTT
14	NA	few	TRBV7-2	TRBJ1-1	CASSLGSRGNRAFF	TGTGCCAGCAGCTTAGGCTCCCGGGGGAACCGAGCTTTCTTT
15	TRBD1	NA	TRBV4-3	TRBJ1-6	CASSQVDRDDSPLHF	TGCGCCAGCAGCCAAGTAGACAGGGACGATTCACCCCTCCACTTT
15	TRBD1	NA	TRBV5-4	TRBJ1-5	CASSLFGQVNQPQHF	TGTGCCAGCAGCTTGTTCGGACAGGTCAATCAGCCCCAGCATTTT
13	NA	NA	TRBV30	TRBJ2-1	CAWSSRQGNEQFF	TGTGCCTGGAGCTCCCGCCAGGGGAATGAGCAGTTCTTC
15	TRBD1	NA	TRBV28	TRBJ2-1	CASSLGDRKYNEQFF	TGTGCCAGCAGTTTGGGGGACAGGAAATACAATGAGCAGTTCTTC
16	NA	NA	TRBV6-1	TRBJ2-3	CASSEALGRGSDTQYF	TGTGCCAGCAGTGAAGCGCTGGGACGGGGGTCAGATACGCAGTATTTT
15	TRBD1	NA	TRBV7-3	TRBJ1-1	CASSLTGTGGTEAFF	TGTGCCAGCAGCTTAACCGGGACAGGGGGCACTGAAGCTTTCTTT
18	NA	NA	TRBV7-9	TRBJ2-7	CASSPGIDGASEPYEQYF	TGTGCCAGCAGCCCAGGGATCGATGGGGCTAGCGAACCCTACGAGCAGTACTTC
12	NA	NA	TRBV3-1/TRBV3-2	TRBJ2-7	CASSHLSYEQYF	TGTGCCAGCAGCCATCTCTCCTACGAGCAGTACTTC
13	NA	NA	TRBV6-2/TRBV6-3	TRBJ1-6	CASSWGSASPLHF	TGTGCCAGCAGTTGGGGCTCCGCCTCACCCCTCCACTTT
15	NA	once	TRBV9	TRBJ2-5	CASSRRGGDQETQYF	TGTGCCAGCAGCCGAAGGGGCGGGGATCAAGAGACCCAGTACTTC
15	NA	NA	TRBV18	TRBJ2-3	CASSPPGTSTDTQYF	TGTGCCAGCTCACCTCCCGGGACTAGCACAGATACGCAGTATTTT
15	TRBD1	NA	TRBV30	TRBJ1-4	CAWSVGDRGNEKLFF	TGTGCCTGGAGTGTAGGGGACAGGGGAAATGAAAAACTGTTTTTT
14	NA	NA	TRBV19	TRBJ2-7	CASNPTVGGVEQYF	TGTGCCAGTAACCCAACAGTCGGGGGTGTCGAGCAGTACTTC
13	NA	NA	TRBV10-3	TRBJ1-5	CAISDVVNQPQHF	TGTGCCATCAGTGACGTCGTCAATCAGCCCCAGCATTTT
15	TRBD1	NA	TRBV5-4	TRBJ1-6	CASSLGDRVGSPLHF	TGTGCCAGCAGCTTGGGAGACAGGGTTGGGTCACCCCTCCACTTT
15	TRBD2	NA	TRBV19	TRBJ2-5	CASSISGLGRETQYF	TGTGCCAGTAGTATCTCCGGACTAGGGAGAGAGACCCAGTACTTC
13	NA	NA	TRBV2	TRBJ2-2	CASSVGLPGELFF	TGTGCCAGCAGTGTAGGACTCCCCGGGGAGCTGTTTTTT
12	NA	NA	TRBV10-3	TRBJ2-1	CAISDGRNEQFF	TGTGCCATCAGTGATGGCAGAAATGAGCAGTTCTTC
14	NA	NA	TRBV6-5	TRBJ2-3	CATGDDGRGDTQYF	TGTGCCACCGGAGATGACGGGAGAGGAGATACGCAGTATTTT
16	TRBD2	NA	TRBV11-2	TRBJ2-1	CASSRPLAGGNNEQFF	TGTGCCAGCAGCCGCCCCCTAGCGGGGGGGAACAATGAGCAGTTCTTC
13	NA	NA	TRBV7-3	TRBJ2-5	CASSPGGRETQYF	TGTGCCAGCAGCCCCGGGGGGCGAGAGACCCAGTACTTC
13	NA	NA	TRBV7-2	TRBJ1-1	CASSLEQATEAFF	TGTGCCAGCAGCTTAGAACAGGCCACTGAAGCTTTCTTT
13	NA	NA	TRBV28	TRBJ2-7	CASSLARDYEQYF	TGTGCCAGCAGTTTGGCCAGGGACTACGAGCAGTACTTC
14	NA	NA	TRBV10-3	TRBJ2-7	CAISAEQGRAEQYF	TGTGCCATCAGTGCGGAACAGGGAAGGGCCGAGCAGTACTTC
14	NA	NA	TRBV15	TRBJ1-2	CATSREARVGGYTF	TGTGCCACCAGCAGAGAGGCGAGGGTCGGTGGCTACACCTTC
14	TRBD1	once	TRBV19	TRBJ1-5	CASMGDRTWGARHF	TGTGCCAGTATGGGGGACAGGACCTGGGGAGCCCGGCATTTT
14	NA	NA	TRBV28	TRBJ2-7	CASTLGLSSYEQYF	TGTGCCAGCACGCTGGGGCTGAGCTCCTACGAGCAGTACTTC
13	TRBD1	NA	TRBV5-1	TRBJ1-5	CASSEDRGQPQHF	TGCGCCAGCAGCGAGGACAGGGGGCAGCCCCAGCATTTT